Below are 13 T cell receptor beta chains sequenced from a single sample in a study of PD-1 blockade in classical Hodgkin lymphoma (TCRdb year 2020). The sample's time point, from its label and the paper: cycle 1 day 1 (C1D1), immediately before nivolumab initiation. All trial patients had relapsed after autologous stem cell transplantation, with cohorts A, B and C differing in prior brentuximab vedotin exposure. The library was made by the immunoSEQ multiplex PCR assay. TCRdb stores this immuneACCESS table with in-frame sequences only. Part of the clones is absent; in the studies checked, under half of the shortfall reflects unresolved V genes, and no reason is known for the rest. This sample is represented by fewer than 90,000 clones; roughly nine tenths of them were singletons. The ten largest clonotypes hold around 20% of the sample. The starting material was peripheral blood mononuclear cells (PBMCs), obtained at baseline. The receptors were gathered from a human donor with classical Hodgkin lymphoma.

The V and J genes are TRBV27 and TRBJ2-7; possible D gene TRBD1, 6 bases. The length of the CDR3 is 14 residues. Germline CDR1 is MNHEY and CDR2 is SMNVEV (reference sequence). V lost 0 bases and J 3 bases, leaving 9 bases between the germline ends. Written as DNA, the CDR3 is TGTGCCAGCAGTTTATCACGAGGGGGCTACGAGCAGTACTTC. This sequence encodes CASSLSRGGYEQYF.

The rearrangement joins TRBV9 to TRBJ2-7; D perhaps matches TRBD1 (5 bases). This CDR3 has 18 residues. Germline loops: CDR1 SGDLS, CDR2 YYNGEE. V was clipped by 0 bases and J by 3 bases, with 22 bases between them. The CDR3 DNA is TGTGCCAGCAGCGTAGCAAGGACAAGGTTCCCGCGCTACTACGAGCAGTACTTC. Protein product: CASSVARTRFPRYYEQYF. Filled out from reference TRBV9 and TRBJ2-7, the complete variable domain reads DSGVTQTPKHLITATGQRVTLRCSPRSGDLSVYWYQQSLDQGLQFLIQYYNGEERAKGNILERFSAQQFPDLHSELNLSSLELGDSALYFCASSVARTRFPRYYEQYFGPGTRLTVT.

J is TRBJ1-2 and V is TRBV18; D gene uncertain. Looked up from germline, CDR1 is KGHSH and CDR2 is LQKENI. V was trimmed by 1 base and J by 3 bases, leaving 9 bases between them. CDR3 length: 14 residues. The CDR3 reads CASSPRVLDYGYTF. CDR3 bases: TGTGCCAGCTCACCACGAGTTTTGGACTATGGCTACACCTTC.

The CDR3 DNA is TGTGCCAGCAGTGGCCCCCCCGCAATGAACACTGAAGCTTTCTTT. Its protein product is CASSGPPAMNTEAFF. The V call is TRBV25-1, the J call TRBJ1-1; D remains ambiguous. The CDR3 is 15 residues long. Per the germline V gene, CDR1 is MGHDK and CDR2 is SYGVNS. V dropped 4 bases and J dropped 0 bases, with 12 bases sitting between them.

The chain links TRBV6-5 to TRBJ2-1; 7 bases agree with TRBD2. Germline CDR1 reads MNHEY; CDR2 reads SVGAGI. The CDR3 sequence is 15 residues long. The J segment lost 6 bases and the V segment lost 6 bases, leaving 11 bases of the junction unmatched. The CDR3 sequence is CASSSGGGPSNEQFF. CDR3 coding DNA: TGTGCCAGCAGCTCTGGCGGGGGTCCTTCCAATGAGCAGTTCTTC.

The J gene is TRBJ2-7, the V gene TRBV6-1; 9 bases are a match to TRBD1. In germline, CDR1 is MNHNS, CDR2 SASEGT. This CDR3 is built from 14 residues. V lost 1 base and J lost 4; bases outside the gene matches: 2. Here the CDR3 reads CASSEGTGAYEQYF. The CDR3 DNA is TGTGCCAGCAGTGAAGGGACAGGGGCTTACGAGCAGTACTTC.

This clone has a handful of counts. The chain combines TRBV27 with TRBJ1-5, with TRBD1 matching over 9 bases. Germline V gives CDR1 MNHEY, CDR2 SMNVEV (reference sequence). Losses at the gene ends were 6 bases for V and 3 bases for J; bases not matched to a gene: 3. This CDR3 is built from 14 residues. CDR3 amino acids: CASRRDRDNQPQHF. Here the CDR3 DNA reads TGTGCCAGCAGGCGGGACAGGGACAATCAGCCCCAGCATTTT.

The chain joins TRBV5-1 to TRBJ2-3; D is ambiguous. The CDR3 sequence is 15 residues long. Trimming pared 3 bases from V and 6 bases from J, leaving 17 bases between. CDR1 is SGHRS and CDR2 is YFSETQ in the germline V gene. The CDR3 region is CASSYQALVIDTQYF. CDR3 coding DNA: TGCGCCAGCAGCTACCAAGCCCTAGTCATTGATACGCAGTATTTT.

This sequence joins TRBV29-1 and TRBJ1-1; D not resolved. Deletions cut 7 bases from V and 2 bases from J, with 11 bases between. Germline-derived CDR1 and CDR2 are SQVTM and ANQGSEA. This CDR3 has 12 residues. As DNA, the CDR3 is TGCAGCGGTGTTTTTGTTAACACTGAAGCTTTCTTT. Translation: CSGVFVNTEAFF.

The chain's CDR3 is CASSQDEGRVETQYF. CDR3 bases: TGCGCCAGCAGCCAAGATGAAGGGAGGGTAGAGACCCAGTACTTC. The genes are TRBV4-1 and TRBJ2-5; TRBD2 matches 7 bases. CDR1 is MGHRA, CDR2 YSYEKL, per germline. The junction had 5 bases not matched to a gene; V was cut back by 0 bases and J by 4 bases. The CDR3 sequence is 15 residues long.

The chain links TRBV5-4 to TRBJ2-7, with D tentatively TRBD1 (6 bases). The V gene's germline CDR1 is SGHNT and CDR2 YYREEE (reference sequence). The CDR3 spans 15 residues. V was cut by 3 bases and J by 0 bases, with 13 bases left in between. The CDR3 nucleotides are TGTGCCAGCAGCTCCACGCAGGGGCCCTCCTACGAGCAGTACTTC. It yields the protein CASSSTQGPSYEQYF.

In its sample, this clone ranks as large. The chain joins TRBV5-8 to TRBJ2-5; D remains unclear. Trimming pared 2 bases from V and 0 bases from J, leaving 11 bases between. The germline CDR1 and CDR2 sequences are SGHTS and YDEGEE. This CDR3 is 15 amino acids long. For the CDR3, the DNA is TGTGCCAGCAGCTTCGGGTCTTGGTACCAAGAGACCCAGTACTTC. Amino acids: CASSFGSWYQETQYF.

The V call is TRBV7-9, the J call TRBJ1-3; D might be TRBD1 (5 bases). V lost 3 bases to trimming and J lost 1 base, with 7 bases between them. CDR1 SEHNR and CDR2 FQNEAQ come from the germline V gene (reference sequence). This CDR3 contains 14 residues. Here the CDR3 DNA reads TGTGCCAGCAGCTTCGGGGGGTCTGGAAACACCATATATTTT. Translation: CASSFGGSGNTIYF.